The present T cell receptor beta chain was sequenced within a study of technical replicates of blood from a handful of donors (dated by TCRdb to the late 2010s). The library was made by the immunoSEQ multiplex PCR assay. What TCRdb holds here is the immuneACCESS table cut down to in-frame rearrangements. Part of the clones is not present; checked against another copy, under half of the missing clones reflect an unresolved V gene, and the others are unexplained. The sample table contains about 71,000 clones; only one count was recorded for roughly 89% of them. 0.4% to 0.5% of the sample comes from the top ten. In the case of this clone: The target of this receptor is not known. It has no much larger one-base neighbor in the sample; base qualities were not kept.

Taken from cysteine to phenylalanine, the CDR3 has 16 residues. Just CDR3 DNA is preserved here, 48 bases in frame from base 1. As encoded in the germline V gene, CDR1 is SGHAT while CDR2 is FQNNGV. Trimming leaves V shorter by 2 bases and J shorter by 2 bases, with the junction holding 7 bases beyond the gene matches. This receptor chain uses TRBV11-2 and TRBJ2-7, with TRBD1 identical over 9 junction bases. The sample taken for sequencing was T cells isolated from PBMCs. This TCR derives from a human donor in good health. The DNA sequence is TGTGCCAGCAGCTTATTTCCGGGACAGGGAACCTACGAGCAGTACTTC. The encoded protein is CASSLFPGQGTYEQYF.